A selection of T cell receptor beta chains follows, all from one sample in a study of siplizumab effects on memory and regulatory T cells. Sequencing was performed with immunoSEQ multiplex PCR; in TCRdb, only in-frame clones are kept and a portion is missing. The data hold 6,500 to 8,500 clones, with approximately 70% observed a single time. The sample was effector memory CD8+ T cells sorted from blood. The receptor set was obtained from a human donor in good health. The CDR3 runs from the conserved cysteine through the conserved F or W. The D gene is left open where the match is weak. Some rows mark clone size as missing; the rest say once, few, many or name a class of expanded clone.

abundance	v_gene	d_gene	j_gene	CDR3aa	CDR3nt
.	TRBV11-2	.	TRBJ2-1	CASSYTAGSQYNEQFF	TGTGCCAGCAGTTATACGGCGGGGAGCCAATACAATGAGCAGTTCTTC
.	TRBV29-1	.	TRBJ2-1	CSVITEYNEQFF	TGCAGCGTTATCACAGAGTACAATGAGCAGTTCTTC
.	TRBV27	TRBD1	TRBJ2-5	CASSSGTGGVGETQYF	TGTGCCAGCAGTTCGGGTACAGGGGGCGTCGGAGAGACCCAGTACTTC
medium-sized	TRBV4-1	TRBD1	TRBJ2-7	CASSQDPSLLFGQGTFYEQYF	TGCGCCAGCAGCCAAGACCCTTCGCTACTCTTCGGACAGGGGACCTTCTACGAGCAGTACTTC
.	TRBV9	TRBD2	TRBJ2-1	CASNTGGGSHNEQFF	TGTGCCAGCAACACGGGGGGTGGATCACACAATGAGCAGTTCTTC
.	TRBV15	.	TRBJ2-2	CATSRARNTGELFF	TGTGCCACCAGCAGAGCCAGAAACACCGGGGAGCTGTTTTTT
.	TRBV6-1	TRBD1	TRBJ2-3	CASRRWTGNTDTQYF	TGTGCCAGCAGGAGGTGGACAGGGAATACAGATACGCAGTATTTT
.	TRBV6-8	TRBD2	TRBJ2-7	CASSEGTSGSYEQYF	TGTGCCAGCAGTGAAGGGACTAGCGGCTCCTACGAGCAGTACTTC
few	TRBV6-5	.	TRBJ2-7	CASSYSGDIPYEQYF	TGTGCCAGCAGTTACTCAGGGGACATCCCGTACGAGCAGTACTTC
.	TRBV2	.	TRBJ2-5	CASNPTGGPETQYF	TGTGCCAGCAACCCGACAGGCGGCCCAGAGACCCAGTACTTC
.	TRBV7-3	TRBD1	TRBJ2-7	CASSPSGTGFLYEQYF	TGTGCCAGCAGCCCCTCCGGGACAGGGTTCCTTTACGAGCAGTACTTC
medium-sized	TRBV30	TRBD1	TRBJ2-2	CAWSGGTGEVRELFF	TGTGCCTGGAGTGGAGGGACAGGGGAAGTGCGGGAGCTGTTTTTT
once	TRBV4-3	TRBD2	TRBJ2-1	CASSPTSGSNEQFF	TGCGCCAGCAGCCCGACTAGCGGGAGCAATGAGCAGTTCTTC